This T cell receptor beta chain came from a study of sequential checkpoint blockade in melanoma. Treatment reported: randomized to nivolumab then ipilimumab (arm A) or the reverse (arm B). No patient had prior DNA-damaging chemotherapy. From thawed PBMCs, live CD3+CD8+ cells negative for CD19 and CD56 were sorted. V lost 4 bases and J lost 5, with 24 bases in between. CDR3 length: 17 residues. CDR1 and CDR2 from the germline V gene are SGHDN and FVKESK. The table came from immunoSEQ multiplex PCR; TCRdb's copy has only in-frame clones and leaves some out. The profile shows approximately 22,000 clones, around 70% of them singletons.

The rearrangement joins TRBV14 to TRBJ2-7, with D possibly matching TRBD1 (6 bases). The clonotype originates from a human donor with melanoma. The source material was CD8+ T cells sorted from blood (inferred from file names), sampled from a patient given nivolumab and ipilimumab in sequence. The CDR3 region has the DNA TGTGCCAGCAGCCCCGCACCCCCGGGACACGAGGACCACGAGCAGTACTTC. Protein: CASSPAPPGHEDHEQYF.